These T cell receptor beta chains were read from a single sample in a study of blood T cell repertoires in COVID-19. Sequencing used immunoSEQ multiplex PCR; TCRdb keeps in-frame clones, though not all of them. The table shows approximately 54,000 clones, with 81% occurring only once. The sample consisted of peripheral blood. These receptors were collected from a woman aged 60-75 years with acute or convalescent COVID-19. CDR3s include the opening cysteine and the closing phenylalanine or tryptophan. Fields, in order: clone size, D gene, J gene, V gene, CDR3 protein, CDR3 DNA. The D gene is left open where the match is weak. Clone sizes are given selectively: once, few, many, or a class where the clone is expanded.

>.|TRBD1|TRBJ2-5|TRBV18
CASSPGTGNQETQYF
TGTGCCAGCTCACCAGGGACAGGGAACCAAGAGACCCAGTACTTC
>.|.|TRBJ2-3|TRBV3-1/TRBV3-2
CASSQEAGNTDTQYF
TGTGCCAGCAGCCAAGAAGCCGGGAACACAGATACGCAGTATTTT
>.|.|TRBJ2-7|TRBV30
CAWNRGGLSYEQYF
TGTGCCTGGAATAGGGGGGGCTTATCCTACGAGCAGTACTTC
>.|TRBD1|TRBJ1-6|TRBV28
CASKQGLSPLHF
TGTGCCAGTAAACAGGGGCTTTCACCCCTCCACTTT
>.|TRBD1|TRBJ1-1|TRBV6-1
CASSDQGGVRDEAFF
TGTGCCAGCAGTGACCAGGGGGGCGTGAGAGATGAAGCTTTCTTT
>.|.|TRBJ2-2|TRBV30
CAWSQMNTGELFF
TGTGCCTGGAGCCAAATGAACACCGGGGAGCTGTTTTTT
>.|.|TRBJ2-2|TRBV9
CASSSGGMSTGELFF
TGTGCCAGCAGCTCAGGGGGGATGAGCACCGGGGAGCTGTTTTTT
>.|.|TRBJ2-3|TRBV5-4
CASSSSSLPDTQYF
TGTGCCAGCAGCTCCTCTAGCTTACCAGATACGCAGTATTTT
>.|TRBD2|TRBJ2-7|TRBV28
CASITNGIAGGYEQYF
TGTGCCAGCATCACAAACGGGATAGCGGGCGGATACGAGCAGTACTTC
>.|TRBD1|TRBJ2-7|TRBV6-2/TRBV6-3
CASSRGTGRAYEQYF
TGTGCCAGCAGTAGAGGGACAGGGAGGGCCTACGAGCAGTACTTC
>.|TRBD1|TRBJ1-5|TRBV4-1
CASSPTGDSFYSNQPQHF
TGCGCCAGCAGCCCTACAGGGGACTCCTTCTATAGCAATCAGCCCCAGCATTTT
>.|TRBD2|TRBJ2-3|TRBV7-2
CASSWAGGQYF
TGTGCCAGCAGCTGGGCGGGGGGGCAGTATTTT
>few|TRBD1|TRBJ2-5|TRBV9
CASSTGTGQETQYF
TGTGCCAGCAGCACCGGGACAGGACAAGAGACCCAGTACTTC
>.|.|TRBJ2-3|TRBV15
CATSLAEDTQYF
TGTGCCACCAGCTTGGCGGAAGATACGCAGTATTTT
>few|.|TRBJ1-1|TRBV6-5
CASSYHSAVEAFF
TGTGCCAGCAGTTATCACAGTGCCGTGGAAGCTTTCTTT
>.|TRBD2|TRBJ2-5|TRBV7-7
CASSLTRGGGETQYF
TGTGCCAGCAGCTTAACTCGGGGGGGCGGAGAGACCCAGTACTTC
>.|TRBD2|TRBJ2-3|TRBV27
CASSPPRGRAADTQYF
TGTGCCAGCAGTCCCCCCCGTGGGAGGGCCGCAGATACGCAGTATTTT
>once|TRBD1|TRBJ2-3|TRBV29-1
CSVRGTGDNLDTQYF
TGCAGCGTCAGAGGGACAGGTGATAATTTAGATACGCAGTATTTT
>.|.|TRBJ1-5|TRBV5-6
CASSLGEGPQHF
TGTGCCAGCAGCTTGGGGGAGGGGCCCCAGCATTTT
>.|.|TRBJ1-4|TRBV6-5
CASRMTAANEKLFF
TGTGCCAGCCGAATGACAGCTGCTAATGAAAAACTGTTTTTT
>.|.|TRBJ2-2|TRBV7-8
CASSLGGLANTGELFF
TGTGCCAGCAGCTTAGGAGGGCTGGCGAACACCGGGGAGCTGTTTTTT
>.|TRBD1|TRBJ2-7|TRBV18
CASSQTQGHEQYF
TGTGCCAGCTCACAGACACAGGGGCACGAGCAGTACTTC
>.|.|TRBJ1-2|TRBV29-1
CSVEMSLGGYGYTF
TGCAGCGTTGAAATGTCCTTAGGGGGCTATGGCTACACCTTC
>.|.|TRBJ1-1|TRBV19
CASSASGQIMNTEAFF
TGTGCCAGTAGTGCTTCGGGACAAATAATGAACACTGAAGCTTTCTTT